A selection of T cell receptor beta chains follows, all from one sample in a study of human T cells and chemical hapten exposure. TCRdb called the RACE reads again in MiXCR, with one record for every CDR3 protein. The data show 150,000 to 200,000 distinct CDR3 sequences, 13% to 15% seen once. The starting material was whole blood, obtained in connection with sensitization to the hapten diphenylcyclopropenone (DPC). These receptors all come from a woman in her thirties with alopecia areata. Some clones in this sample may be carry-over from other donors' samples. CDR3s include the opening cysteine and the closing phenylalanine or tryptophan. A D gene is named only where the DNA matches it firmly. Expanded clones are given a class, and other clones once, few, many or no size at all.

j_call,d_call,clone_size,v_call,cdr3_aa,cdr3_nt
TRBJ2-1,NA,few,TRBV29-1,CSVDTWGGQFF,TGCAGCGTTGATACGTGGGGAGGACAGTTCTTC
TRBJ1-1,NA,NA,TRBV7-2,CASSLMTVTEAFF,TGTGCCAGCAGCTTAATGACTGTTACTGAAGCTTTCTTT
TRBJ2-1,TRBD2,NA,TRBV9,CASSGTAGDSYNEQFF,TGTGCCAGCAGCGGGACAGCGGGAGATTCGTACAATGAGCAGTTCTTC
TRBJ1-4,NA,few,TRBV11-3,CASSSRGGGNEKLFF,TGTGCCAGCAGTTCCAGGGGAGGCGGTAATGAAAAACTGTTTTTT
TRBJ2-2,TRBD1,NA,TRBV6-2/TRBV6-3,CASIPGQGEAGELFF,TGTGCCAGCATCCCGGGACAGGGGGAAGCCGGGGAGCTGTTTTTT
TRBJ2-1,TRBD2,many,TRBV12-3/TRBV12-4,CASSLRLAEFLRKDNEQFF,TGTGCCAGCAGTTTGCGGCTAGCGGAGTTTCTCCGTAAGGACAATGAGCAGTTCTTC
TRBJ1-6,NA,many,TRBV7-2,CASSLARGLGSPLHF,TGTGCCAGCAGCTTAGCGCGGGGGTTGGGTTCACCCCTCCACTTT
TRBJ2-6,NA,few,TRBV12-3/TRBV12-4,CASSPRQSSGANVLTF,TGTGCCAGCAGCCCACGACAGTCCTCTGGGGCCAACGTCCTGACTTTC
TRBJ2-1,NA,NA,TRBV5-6,CASSSTGSGYNEQFF,TGTGCCAGCAGCTCCACAGGGTCGGGGTACAATGAGCAGTTCTTC
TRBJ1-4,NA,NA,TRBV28,CASRPGNNEKLFF,TGTGCCAGCCGCCCCGGAAATAATGAAAAACTGTTTTTT
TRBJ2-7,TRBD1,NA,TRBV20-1,CSASRQGSSYEQYF,TGCAGTGCTAGCCGACAGGGGAGCTCCTACGAGCAGTACTTC
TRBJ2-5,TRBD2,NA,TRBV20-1,CSARAGTSGGATETQYF,TGCAGTGCTAGGGCCGGGACTAGCGGGGGGGCCACCGAGACCCAGTACTTC
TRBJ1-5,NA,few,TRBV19,CASSIRIGPQPQHF,TGTGCCAGTAGTATTCGGATAGGGCCGCAGCCCCAGCATTTT
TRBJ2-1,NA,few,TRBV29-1,CSVAEAGPPYNEQFF,TGCAGCGTTGCTGAAGCGGGTCCGCCTTACAATGAGCAGTTCTTC
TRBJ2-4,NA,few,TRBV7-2,CASSSPSRGGNIQYF,TGTGCCAGCAGCTCCCCCTCGAGGGGCGGAAACATTCAGTACTTC
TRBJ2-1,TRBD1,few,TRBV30,CAWSVFTGTVKNYNEQFF,TGTGCCTGGAGTGTGTTCACCGGGACAGTGAAAAACTACAATGAGCAGTTCTTC
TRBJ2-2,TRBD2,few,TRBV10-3,CAISDLTSLPGELFF,TGTGCCATCAGCGACCTGACTAGCCTCCCCGGGGAGCTGTTTTTT
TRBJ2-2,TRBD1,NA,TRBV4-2,CASSQETGGPGELFF,TGTGCCAGCAGCCAAGAGACAGGGGGCCCCGGGGAGCTGTTTTTT
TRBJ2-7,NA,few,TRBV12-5,CASGLGANDYEQYF,TGTGCTAGTGGTTTGGGAGCTAACGACTACGAGCAGTACTTC
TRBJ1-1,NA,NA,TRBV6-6,CASSYLNRVSGRAEAFF,TGTGCCAGCAGTTACTTGAACCGGGTTTCGGGACGCGCTGAAGCTTTCTTT
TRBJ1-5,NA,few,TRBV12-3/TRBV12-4,CASSLGGNNNQPQHF,TGTGCCAGCAGTTTGGGGGGGAATAACAATCAGCCCCAGCATTTT
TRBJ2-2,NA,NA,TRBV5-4,CASSLDRQGGSASGRTGELFF,TGTGCCAGCAGCTTGGATCGCCAGGGGGGCTCGGCTAGCGGTCGAACCGGGGAGCTGTTTTTT
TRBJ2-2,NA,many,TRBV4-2,CASSQDLAGIMNTGELFF,TGTGCCAGCAGCCAAGATCTGGCCGGGATTATGAACACCGGGGAGCTGTTTTTT
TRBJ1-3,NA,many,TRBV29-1,CSVGGAGNTIYF,TGCAGCGTTGGAGGGGCTGGAAACACCATATATTTT
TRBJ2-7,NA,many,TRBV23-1,CASSQSPRALFLPSLSLDEQYF,TGCGCCAGCAGTCAATCCCCGCGTGCGTTATTTCTACCCTCATTAAGCCTCGACGAGCAGTACTTC
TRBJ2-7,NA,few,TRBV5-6,CASSSALGHEQYF,TGTGCCAGCAGCTCGGCTTTGGGCCACGAGCAGTACTTC
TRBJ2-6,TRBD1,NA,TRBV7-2,CASSHGTGAGANVLTF,TGTGCCAGCAGCCACGGGACAGGGGCTGGGGCCAACGTCCTGACTTTC
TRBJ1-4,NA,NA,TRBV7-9,CASSGRTDRGPTTNEKLFF,TGTGCCAGCAGCGGCCGGACAGACCGAGGACCTACAACTAATGAAAAACTGTTTTTT
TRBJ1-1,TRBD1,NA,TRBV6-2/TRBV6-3,CASRSPGTAEAFF,TGTGCCAGCAGATCCCCCGGGACAGCTGAAGCTTTCTTT
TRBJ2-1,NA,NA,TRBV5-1,CASSLEAEDNEQFF,TGCGCCAGCAGCTTGGAGGCGGAAGACAATGAGCAGTTCTTC
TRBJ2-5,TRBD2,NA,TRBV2,CASSGLAGGETRETQYF,TGTGCCAGCAGTGGACTAGCGGGGGGGGAAACTAGAGAGACCCAGTACTTC
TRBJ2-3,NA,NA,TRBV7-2,CASSFPRRTDTQYF,TGTGCCAGCAGCTTTCCCAGGAGGACAGATACGCAGTATTTT
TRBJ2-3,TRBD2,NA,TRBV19,CASSMRASGGYDTQYF,TGTGCCAGTAGTATGCGGGCTAGCGGGGGTTATGATACGCAGTATTTT
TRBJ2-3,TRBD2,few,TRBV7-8,CASSSPGLAGYF,TGTGCCAGCAGCTCCCCAGGACTAGCGGGGTATTTT
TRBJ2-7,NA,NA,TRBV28,CASSPGTEVYEQYF,TGTGCCAGCAGTCCCGGGACTGAAGTCTACGAGCAGTACTTC
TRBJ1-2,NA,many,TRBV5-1,CASSLDPGDYGYTF,TGCGCCAGCAGCTTGGATCCAGGGGACTATGGCTACACCTTC
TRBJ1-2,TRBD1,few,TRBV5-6,CASSLRDSHTF,TGTGCCAGCAGCTTGCGGGACAGCCACACCTTC
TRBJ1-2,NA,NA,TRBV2,CASNKESYGYTF,TGTGCCAGCAATAAGGAATCCTATGGCTACACCTTC
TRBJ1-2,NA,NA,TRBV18,CASSPQQGSYGYTF,TGTGCCAGCTCACCTCAACAGGGATCCTATGGCTACACCTTC
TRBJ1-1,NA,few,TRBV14,CASSQVLGRRADEDPEAFF,TGTGCCAGCAGCCAAGTATTGGGTAGGCGGGCAGATGAGGACCCTGAAGCTTTCTTT
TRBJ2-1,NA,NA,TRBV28,CASSFVDSRSYNEQFF,TGTGCCAGCAGTTTTGTGGACTCCCGCTCCTACAATGAGCAGTTCTTC
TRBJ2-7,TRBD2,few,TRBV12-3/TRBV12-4,CASRNSGHAGEQYF,TGTGCCAGCAGAAATAGCGGGCATGCGGGCGAGCAGTACTTC
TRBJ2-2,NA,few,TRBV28,CASSPPDRRHRSNTGELFF,TGTGCCAGCAGTCCCCCCGACCGAAGACACCGATCGAACACCGGGGAGCTGTTTTTT
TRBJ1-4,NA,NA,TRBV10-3,CVISLGGADEKLFF,TGTGTCATTTCCCTGGGGGGCGCGGATGAAAAACTGTTTTTT
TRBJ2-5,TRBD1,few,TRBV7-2,CASLRDRAETQYF,TGTGCCAGCCTCCGGGACAGGGCCGAGACCCAGTACTTC
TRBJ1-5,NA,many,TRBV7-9,CASSPQGRGRPQHF,TGTGCCAGCAGCCCACAGGGTCGGGGGCGGCCCCAGCATTTT
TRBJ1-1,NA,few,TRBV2,CASSDRYRDTEAFF,TGTGCCAGCAGTGACAGATACAGGGACACTGAAGCTTTCTTT
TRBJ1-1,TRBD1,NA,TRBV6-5,CASSYGGQGAVTEAFF,TGTGCCAGCAGTTACGGGGGACAGGGGGCGGTTACTGAAGCTTTCTTT
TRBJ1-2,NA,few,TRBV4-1,CASSQDSMRAGYTF,TGCGCCAGCAGCCAAGATTCTATGCGTGCTGGCTACACCTTC
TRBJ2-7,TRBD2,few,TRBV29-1,CSVDRLAETPIREQYF,TGCAGCGTTGACCGCCTAGCGGAGACCCCTATTAGAGAGCAGTACTTC
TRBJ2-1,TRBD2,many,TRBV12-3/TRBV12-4,CASSLAGLAGGRANEQFF,TGTGCCAGCAGTTTAGCGGGACTAGCGGGGGGGCGTGCCAATGAGCAGTTCTTC
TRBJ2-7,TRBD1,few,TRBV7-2,CAGPSRDSSYEQYF,TGTGCCGGGCCTAGCCGGGACAGCTCCTACGAGCAGTACTTC
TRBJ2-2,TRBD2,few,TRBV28,CASSSSGGHTGELFF,TGTGCCAGCAGTTCAAGCGGGGGGCACACCGGGGAGCTGTTTTTT
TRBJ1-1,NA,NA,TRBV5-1,CASSISGTPYTEAFF,TGCGCCAGCAGCATTTCCGGGACACCATACACTGAAGCTTTCTTT
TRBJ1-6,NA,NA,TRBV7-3,CACRRRSSYNSPLHF,TGTGCCTGCAGGAGGAGGAGCTCCTATAATTCACCCCTCCACTTT